This T cell receptor (beta chain) was identified in a study of CD4+ T cells in melanoma. Overall study findings and caveats: CD8+ T cell, macrophage and B cell function reportedly correlated with neoantigen-specific CD4+ T cells. Neoantigen-specific CD4+ T cells in melanoma reportedly had diverse differentiation states.

TCRdb's table, derived via immunoSEQ multiplex PCR, lists solely in-frame clones and lacks some. The data hold about 110,000 clones, with roughly 90% observed a single time. Germline values: CDR1 SNHLY, CDR2 FYNNEI. Trimming took off 1 base at V and 10 bases at J, with 8 bases between the two ends. This CDR3 is built from 12 residues. As regards this clone: What it recognizes is unknown.

The clonotype was recovered from a human donor with melanoma. Sequenced sample: peripheral blood. V gene TRBV2 combines with J gene TRBJ2-1, with D uncertain. The CDR3 DNA reads as TGTGCCAGCAGTGAAGACCATTCGGAGCAGTTCTTC. Protein: CASSEDHSEQFF.